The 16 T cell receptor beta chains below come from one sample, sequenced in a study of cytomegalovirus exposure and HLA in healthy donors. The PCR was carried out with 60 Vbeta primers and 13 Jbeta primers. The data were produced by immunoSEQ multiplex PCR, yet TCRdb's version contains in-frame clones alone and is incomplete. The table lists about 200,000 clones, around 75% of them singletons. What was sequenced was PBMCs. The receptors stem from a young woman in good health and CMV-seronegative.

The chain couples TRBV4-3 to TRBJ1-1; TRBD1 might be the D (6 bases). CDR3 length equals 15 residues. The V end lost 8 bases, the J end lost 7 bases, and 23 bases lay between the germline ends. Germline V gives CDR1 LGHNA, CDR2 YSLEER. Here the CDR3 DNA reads TGCGCCAGCCGGGGTGTCGACAGGACCTTCAATGAAGCTTTCTTT. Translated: CASRGVDRTFNEAFF.

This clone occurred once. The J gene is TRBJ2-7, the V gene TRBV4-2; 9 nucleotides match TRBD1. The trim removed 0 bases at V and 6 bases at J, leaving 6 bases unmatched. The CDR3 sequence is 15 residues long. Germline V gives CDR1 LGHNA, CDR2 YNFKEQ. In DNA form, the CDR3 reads TGTGCCAGCAGCCAAGATGCACAGGGGGCTTCCGAGCAGTACTTC. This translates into CASSQDAQGASEQYF.

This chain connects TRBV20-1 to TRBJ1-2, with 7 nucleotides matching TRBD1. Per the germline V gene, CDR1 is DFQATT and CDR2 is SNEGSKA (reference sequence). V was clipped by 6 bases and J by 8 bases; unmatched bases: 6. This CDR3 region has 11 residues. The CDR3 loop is CSALGQPGYTF. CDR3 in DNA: TGCAGTGCCCTGGGACAGCCCGGCTACACCTTC.

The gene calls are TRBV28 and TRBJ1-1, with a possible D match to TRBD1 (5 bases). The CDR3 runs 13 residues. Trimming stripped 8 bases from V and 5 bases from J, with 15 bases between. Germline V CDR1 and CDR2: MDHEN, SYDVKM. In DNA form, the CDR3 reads TGTGCCAGCCGCCAGGAGGGGAGGACTGAAGCTTTCTTT. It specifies CASRQEGRTEAFF.

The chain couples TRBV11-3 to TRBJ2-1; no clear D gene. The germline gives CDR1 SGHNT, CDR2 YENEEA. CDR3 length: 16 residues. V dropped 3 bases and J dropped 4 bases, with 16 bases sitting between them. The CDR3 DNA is TGTGCCAGCAGCTTTTCGGGTACCAGCGAGTACAATGAGCAGTTCTTC. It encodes CASSFSGTSEYNEQFF.

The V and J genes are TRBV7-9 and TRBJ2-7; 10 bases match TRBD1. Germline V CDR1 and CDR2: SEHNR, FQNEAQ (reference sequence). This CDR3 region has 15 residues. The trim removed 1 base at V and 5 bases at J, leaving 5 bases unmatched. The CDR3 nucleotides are TGTGCCAGCAGCTTAGGACAGGGGGCCGCCGACGAGCAGTACTTC. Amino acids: CASSLGQGAADEQYF.

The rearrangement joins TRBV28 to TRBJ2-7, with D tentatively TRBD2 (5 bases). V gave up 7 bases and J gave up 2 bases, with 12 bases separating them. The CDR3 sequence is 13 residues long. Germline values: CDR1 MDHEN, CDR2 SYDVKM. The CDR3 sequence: CASNEGYTYEQYF. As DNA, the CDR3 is TGTGCCAGCAATGAGGGTTACACCTACGAGCAGTACTTC. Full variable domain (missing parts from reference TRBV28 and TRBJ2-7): DVKVTQSSRYLVKRTGEKVFLECVQDMDHENMFWYRQDPGLGLRLIYFSYDVKMKEKGDIPEGYSVSREKKERFSLILESASTNQTSMYLCASNEGYTYEQYFGPGTRLTVT.

The CDR3 coding sequence is TGTGCCAGCAGCCAAGATAGCGGGGCGGGCGAGCAGTTCTTC. Protein product: CASSQDSGAGEQFF. This sequence joins TRBV4-2 and TRBJ2-1; 8 bases fit TRBD2. After removal of 0 bases from V and 10 bases from J, the junction contained 5 bases not matched to a gene. This CDR3 is 14 amino acids long. Germline assignment: CDR1 LGHNA and CDR2 YNFKEQ.

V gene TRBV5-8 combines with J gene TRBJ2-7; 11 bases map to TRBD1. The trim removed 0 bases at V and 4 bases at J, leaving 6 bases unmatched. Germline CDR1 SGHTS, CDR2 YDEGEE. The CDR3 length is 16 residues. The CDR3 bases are TGTGCCAGCAGCTTGGATGGGACAGGGGGAACATACGAGCAGTACTTC. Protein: CASSLDGTGGTYEQYF.

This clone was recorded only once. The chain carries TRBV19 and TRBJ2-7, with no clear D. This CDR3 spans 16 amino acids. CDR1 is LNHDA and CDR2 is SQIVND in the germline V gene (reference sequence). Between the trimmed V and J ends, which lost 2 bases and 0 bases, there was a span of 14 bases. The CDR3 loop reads CASSIYGQTSSYEQYF. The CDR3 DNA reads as TGTGCCAGTAGTATATATGGGCAGACCTCCTCCTACGAGCAGTACTTC.

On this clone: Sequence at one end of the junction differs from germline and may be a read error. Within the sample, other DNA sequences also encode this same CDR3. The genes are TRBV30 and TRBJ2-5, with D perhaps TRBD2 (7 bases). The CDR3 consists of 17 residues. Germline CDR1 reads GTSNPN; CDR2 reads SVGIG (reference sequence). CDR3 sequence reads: CAWSVRLGGGSSETQYF. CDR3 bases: TGCGCCTGGAGTGTGCGTCTAGGGGGAGGGAGTTCGGAGACCCAGTACTTC.

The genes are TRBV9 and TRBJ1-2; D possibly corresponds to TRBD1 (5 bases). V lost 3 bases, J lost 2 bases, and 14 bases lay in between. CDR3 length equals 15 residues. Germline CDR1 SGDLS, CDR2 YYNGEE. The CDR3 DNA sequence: TGTGCCAGCAGCGCCGAGTTGGGGCCCAACTATGGCTACACCTTC. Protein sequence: CASSAELGPNYGYTF.

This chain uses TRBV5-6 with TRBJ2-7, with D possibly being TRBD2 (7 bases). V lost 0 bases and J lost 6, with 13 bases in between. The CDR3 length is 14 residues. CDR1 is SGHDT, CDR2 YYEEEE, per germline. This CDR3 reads CASSLGAGAAEQYF. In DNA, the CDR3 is TGTGCCAGCAGCTTGGGGGCGGGGGCGGCCGAGCAGTACTTC.

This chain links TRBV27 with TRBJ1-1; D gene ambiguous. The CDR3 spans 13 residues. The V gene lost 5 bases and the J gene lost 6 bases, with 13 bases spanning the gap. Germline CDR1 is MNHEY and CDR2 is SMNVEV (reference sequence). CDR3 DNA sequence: TGTGCCAGCAGTCCTTATCCCCCCGCTGAAGCTTTCTTT. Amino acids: CASSPYPPAEAFF.

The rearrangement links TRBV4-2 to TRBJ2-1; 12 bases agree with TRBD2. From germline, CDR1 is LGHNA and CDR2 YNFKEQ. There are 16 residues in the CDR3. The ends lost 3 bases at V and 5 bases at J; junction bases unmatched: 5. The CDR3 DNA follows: TGTGCCAGCAGCCATCCTCTAGCGGGGGGGCACAATGAGCAGTTCTTC. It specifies CASSHPLAGGHNEQFF.

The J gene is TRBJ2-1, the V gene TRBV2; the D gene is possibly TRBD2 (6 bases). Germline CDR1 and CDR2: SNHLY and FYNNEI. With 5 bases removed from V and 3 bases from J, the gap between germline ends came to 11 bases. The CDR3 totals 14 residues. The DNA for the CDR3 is TGTGCCAGCAGTCGAGCGGGTGGCTACAATGAGCAGTTCTTC. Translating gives CASSRAGGYNEQFF.